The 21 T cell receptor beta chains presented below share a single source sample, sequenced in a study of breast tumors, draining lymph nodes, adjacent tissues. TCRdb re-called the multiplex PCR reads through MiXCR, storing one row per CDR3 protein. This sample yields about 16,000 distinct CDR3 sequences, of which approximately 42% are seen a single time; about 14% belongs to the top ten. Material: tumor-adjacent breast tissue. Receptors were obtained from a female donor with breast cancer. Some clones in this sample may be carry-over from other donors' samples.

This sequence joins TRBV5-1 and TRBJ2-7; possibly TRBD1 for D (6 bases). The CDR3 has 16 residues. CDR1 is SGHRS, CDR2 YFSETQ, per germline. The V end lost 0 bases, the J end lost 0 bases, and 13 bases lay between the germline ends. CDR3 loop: CASSLASGTSSYEQYF. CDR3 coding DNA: TGCGCCAGCAGCTTGGCCTCAGGGACAAGCTCCTACGAGCAGTACTTC.

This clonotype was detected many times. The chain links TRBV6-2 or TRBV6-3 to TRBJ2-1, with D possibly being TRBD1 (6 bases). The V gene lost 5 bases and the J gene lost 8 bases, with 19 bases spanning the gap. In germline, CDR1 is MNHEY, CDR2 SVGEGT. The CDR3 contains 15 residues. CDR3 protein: CASSPPDRLLDEQFF. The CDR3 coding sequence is TGTGCCAGCAGTCCCCCCGACAGGTTGCTGGATGAGCAGTTCTTC.

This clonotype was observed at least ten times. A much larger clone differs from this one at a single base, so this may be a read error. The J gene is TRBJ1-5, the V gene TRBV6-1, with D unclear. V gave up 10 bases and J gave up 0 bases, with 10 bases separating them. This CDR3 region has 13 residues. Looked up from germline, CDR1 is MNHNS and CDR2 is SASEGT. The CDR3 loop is CAIGPASNQPQHF. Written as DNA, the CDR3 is TGTGCCATCGGGCCAGCTAGCAATCAGCCCCAGCATTTT.

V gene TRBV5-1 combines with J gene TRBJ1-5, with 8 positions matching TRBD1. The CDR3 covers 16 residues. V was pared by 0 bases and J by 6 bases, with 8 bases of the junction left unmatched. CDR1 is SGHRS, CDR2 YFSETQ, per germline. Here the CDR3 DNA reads TGCGCCAGCAGCTTGGAGGGGGCAGGGGGCATTCAGCCCCAGCATTTT. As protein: CASSLEGAGGIQPQHF.

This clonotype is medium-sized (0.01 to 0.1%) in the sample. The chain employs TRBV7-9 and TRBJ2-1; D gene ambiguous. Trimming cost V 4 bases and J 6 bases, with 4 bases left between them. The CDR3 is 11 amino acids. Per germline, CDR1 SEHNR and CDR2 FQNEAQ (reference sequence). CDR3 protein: CASSSANEQFF. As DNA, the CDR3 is TGTGCCAGCAGCTCGGCCAATGAGCAGTTCTTC.

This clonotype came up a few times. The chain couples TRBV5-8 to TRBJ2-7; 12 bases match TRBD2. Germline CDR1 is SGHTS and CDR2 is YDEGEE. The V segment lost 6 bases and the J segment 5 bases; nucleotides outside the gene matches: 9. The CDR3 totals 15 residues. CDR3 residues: CASTNLAGGGNEQYF. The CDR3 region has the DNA TGTGCCAGCACCAATCTAGCGGGAGGGGGCAACGAGCAGTACTTC.

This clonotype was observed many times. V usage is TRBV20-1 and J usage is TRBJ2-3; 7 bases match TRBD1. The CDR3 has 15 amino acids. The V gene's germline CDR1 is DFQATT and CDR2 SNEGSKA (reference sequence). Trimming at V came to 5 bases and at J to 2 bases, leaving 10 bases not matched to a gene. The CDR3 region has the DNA TGCAGTGCTGGAAATGACAGGGAGTCCACAGATACGCAGTATTTT. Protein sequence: CSAGNDRESTDTQYF.

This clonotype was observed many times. The CDR3 DNA sequence: TGTGCCAGCAGTTACGGGGGCTCCTTGACAGATACGCAGTATTTT. Translated, it gives CASSYGGSLTDTQYF. The gene calls are TRBV6-5 and TRBJ2-3; TRBD1 might be the D (6 bases). From germline, CDR1 is MNHEY and CDR2 SVGAGI. The V end was cut by 2 bases, the J end by 3 bases, with 12 bases between. The CDR3 consists of 15 residues.

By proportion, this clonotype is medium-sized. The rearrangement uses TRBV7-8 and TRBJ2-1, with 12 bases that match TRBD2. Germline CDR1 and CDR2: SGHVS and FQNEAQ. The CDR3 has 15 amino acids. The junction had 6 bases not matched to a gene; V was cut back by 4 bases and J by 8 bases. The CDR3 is CASSSSGGAIDEQFF. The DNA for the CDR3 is TGTGCCAGCAGCTCTAGCGGGGGGGCCATCGATGAGCAGTTCTTC.

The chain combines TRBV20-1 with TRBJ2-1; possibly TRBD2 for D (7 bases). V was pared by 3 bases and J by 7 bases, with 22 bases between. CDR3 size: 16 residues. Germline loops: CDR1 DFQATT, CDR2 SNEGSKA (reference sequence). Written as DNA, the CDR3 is TGCAGTGCTAGTGCCCTGGGGGGCGGGAGTGGGAATGAGCAGTTCTTC. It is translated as CSASALGGGSGNEQFF.

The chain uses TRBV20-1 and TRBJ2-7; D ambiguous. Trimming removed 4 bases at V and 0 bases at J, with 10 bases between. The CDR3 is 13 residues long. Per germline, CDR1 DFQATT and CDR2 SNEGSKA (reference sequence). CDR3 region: CSAIGSISYEQYF. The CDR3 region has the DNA TGCAGTGCTATCGGGTCGATCTCCTACGAGCAGTACTTC.

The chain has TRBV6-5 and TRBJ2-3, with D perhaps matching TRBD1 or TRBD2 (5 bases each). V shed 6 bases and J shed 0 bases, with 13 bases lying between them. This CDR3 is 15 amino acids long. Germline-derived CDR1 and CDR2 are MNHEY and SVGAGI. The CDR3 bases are TGTGCCAGCAGGAGGGACCTCACTAGCACAGATACGCAGTATTTT. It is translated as CASRRDLTSTDTQYF.

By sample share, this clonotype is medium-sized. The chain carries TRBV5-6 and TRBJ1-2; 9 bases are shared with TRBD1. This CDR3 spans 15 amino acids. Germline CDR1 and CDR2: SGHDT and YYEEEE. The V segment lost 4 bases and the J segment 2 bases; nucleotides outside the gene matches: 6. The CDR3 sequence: CASSTQGARNYGYTF. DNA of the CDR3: TGTGCCAGCAGCACACAGGGGGCGCGGAACTATGGCTACACCTTC.

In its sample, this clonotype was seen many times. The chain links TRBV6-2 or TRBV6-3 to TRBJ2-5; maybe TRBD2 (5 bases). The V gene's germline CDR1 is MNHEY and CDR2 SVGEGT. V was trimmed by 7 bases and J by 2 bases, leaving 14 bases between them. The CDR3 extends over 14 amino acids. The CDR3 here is CASKPGLQQETQYF. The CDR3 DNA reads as TGTGCCAGCAAACCCGGACTTCAGCAAGAGACCCAGTACTTC.

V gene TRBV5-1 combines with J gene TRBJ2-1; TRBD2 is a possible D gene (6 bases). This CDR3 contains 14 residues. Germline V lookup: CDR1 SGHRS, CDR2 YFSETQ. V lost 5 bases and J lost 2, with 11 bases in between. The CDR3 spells CASRGGRTYNEQFF. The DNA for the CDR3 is TGCGCCAGCAGGGGTGGGAGGACCTACAATGAGCAGTTCTTC.

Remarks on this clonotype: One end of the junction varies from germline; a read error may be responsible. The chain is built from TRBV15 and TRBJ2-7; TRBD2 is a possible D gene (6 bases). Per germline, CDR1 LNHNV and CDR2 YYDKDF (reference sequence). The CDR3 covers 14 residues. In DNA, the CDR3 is TGTGCCACCAGCAAGGGACTCCACTCCTACGAGCAGTACTTT. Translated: CATSKGLHSYEQYF.

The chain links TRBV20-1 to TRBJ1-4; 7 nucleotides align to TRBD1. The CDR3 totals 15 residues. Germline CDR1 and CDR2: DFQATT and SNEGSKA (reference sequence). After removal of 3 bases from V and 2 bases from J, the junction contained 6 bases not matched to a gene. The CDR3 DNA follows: TGCAGTGCTAGGGCCCGAGGGGGCACTAATGAAAAACTGTTTTTT. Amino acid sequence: CSARARGGTNEKLFF.

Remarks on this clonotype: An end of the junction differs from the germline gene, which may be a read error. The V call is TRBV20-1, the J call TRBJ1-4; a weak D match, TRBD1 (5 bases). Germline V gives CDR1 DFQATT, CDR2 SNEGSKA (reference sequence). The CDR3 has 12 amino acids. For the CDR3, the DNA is TGCAGTGCTCCATGGGGCGATGAAAAACCGTTTTTT. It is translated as CSAPWGDEKPFF.

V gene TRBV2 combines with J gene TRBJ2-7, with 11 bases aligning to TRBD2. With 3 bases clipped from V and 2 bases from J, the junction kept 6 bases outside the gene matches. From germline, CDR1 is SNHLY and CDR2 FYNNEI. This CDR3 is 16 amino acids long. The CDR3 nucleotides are TGTGCCAGCAGTGAGTTTGGGACTAGCGGACCCTACGAGCAGTACTTC. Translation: CASSEFGTSGPYEQYF.

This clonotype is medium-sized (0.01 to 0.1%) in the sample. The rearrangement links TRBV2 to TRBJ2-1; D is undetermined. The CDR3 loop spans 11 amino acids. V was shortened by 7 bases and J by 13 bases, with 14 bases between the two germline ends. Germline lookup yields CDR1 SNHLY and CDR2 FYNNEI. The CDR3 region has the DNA TGTGCCAGCACGGGTTATTCCGACCAGTTCTTC. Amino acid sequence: CASTGYSDQFF.

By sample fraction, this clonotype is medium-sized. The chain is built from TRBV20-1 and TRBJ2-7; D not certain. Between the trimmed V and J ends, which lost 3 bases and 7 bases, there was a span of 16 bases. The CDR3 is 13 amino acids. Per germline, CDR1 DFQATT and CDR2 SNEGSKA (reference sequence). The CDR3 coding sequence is TGCAGTGCTAGTTTGCCACCTTCTTGGGAGCAGTACTTC. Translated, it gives CSASLPPSWEQYF.